A selection of T cell receptor beta chains follows, all from one sample in a study of blood T cell repertoires in COVID-19. Produced via immunoSEQ multiplex PCR; TCRdb's table is partial and in-frame only. This sample carries around 310,000 clones, around 87% of them seen once, and the ten largest clones take around 0.93%. The source material was peripheral blood. The receptors originated from a woman between 40 and 55 years old with COVID-19, enrolled during active disease. CDR3s include the opening cysteine and the closing phenylalanine or tryptophan. A D gene is named only where the DNA matches it firmly. Clone size, where shown, is once, few, many, or a class for clones that have expanded.

v_call: TRBV11-3
j_call: TRBJ2-7
clone_size: NA
d_call: TRBD2
cdr3_nt: TGTGCCAGCAGCTTAGCCCCTAGCGGGATTGCCGAGCAGTACTTC
cdr3_aa: CASSLAPSGIAEQYF

v_call: TRBV4-3
j_call: TRBJ2-7
clone_size: NA
d_call: NA
cdr3_nt: TGCGCCAGCAGCCAAGATGGAGGGACCAAGCAGTACTTC
cdr3_aa: CASSQDGGTKQYF

v_call: TRBV27
j_call: TRBJ1-1
clone_size: many
d_call: NA
cdr3_nt: TGTGCCAGCAGCTCCGGGTCGAACACTGAAGCTTTCTTT
cdr3_aa: CASSSGSNTEAFF

v_call: TRBV5-6
j_call: TRBJ2-2
clone_size: NA
d_call: NA
cdr3_nt: TGTGCCAGCAGCTTTCTCGGGGAGCTGTTTTTT
cdr3_aa: CASSFLGELFF

v_call: TRBV10-3
j_call: TRBJ2-3
clone_size: NA
d_call: NA
cdr3_nt: TGTGCCATCAGGCCGGGACTCACAGATACGCAGTATTTT
cdr3_aa: CAIRPGLTDTQYF

v_call: TRBV7-3
j_call: TRBJ1-2
clone_size: many
d_call: NA
cdr3_nt: TGTGCCAGCAGTGAGGGGGCTAACTATGGCTACACCTTC
cdr3_aa: CASSEGANYGYTF

v_call: TRBV7-2
j_call: TRBJ1-2
clone_size: once
d_call: NA
cdr3_nt: TGTGCCAGCAGCCTCACCCGAGGCGATGGCTACACCTTC
cdr3_aa: CASSLTRGDGYTF

v_call: TRBV18
j_call: TRBJ2-7
clone_size: NA
d_call: NA
cdr3_nt: TGTGCCAGCTCACCACTCCCGGGACACATATCCCTCTCCTACGAGCAGTACTTC
cdr3_aa: CASSPLPGHISLSYEQYF

v_call: TRBV6-5
j_call: TRBJ1-1
clone_size: NA
d_call: NA
cdr3_nt: TGTGCCAGCAGTCGGGAGAACACTGAAGCTTTCTTT
cdr3_aa: CASSRENTEAFF

v_call: TRBV5-4
j_call: TRBJ2-7
clone_size: NA
d_call: NA
cdr3_nt: TGTGCCAGCAGCTTGGCGTGGGGGGATGAGCAGTACTTC
cdr3_aa: CASSLAWGDEQYF

v_call: TRBV4-2
j_call: TRBJ1-3
clone_size: NA
d_call: NA
cdr3_nt: TGTGCCAGCAGCCAAGATTCAGGTGTTAGGTCTGGAAACACCATATATTTT
cdr3_aa: CASSQDSGVRSGNTIYF

v_call: TRBV5-1
j_call: TRBJ2-1
clone_size: once
d_call: NA
cdr3_nt: TGCGCCAGCATCGGGAGCAGGGACAATGAGCAGTTCTTC
cdr3_aa: CASIGSRDNEQFF

v_call: TRBV11-1
j_call: TRBJ2-3
clone_size: NA
d_call: TRBD2
cdr3_nt: TGTGCCAGCAGCTCGAGCGGGAGGGCAAGTACAGATACGCAGTATTTT
cdr3_aa: CASSSSGRASTDTQYF

v_call: TRBV5-1
j_call: TRBJ1-1
clone_size: NA
d_call: TRBD1
cdr3_nt: TGCGCCAGCAGCTTGGAGAGGACAGGGGACACTGAAGCTTTCTTT
cdr3_aa: CASSLERTGDTEAFF

v_call: TRBV6-5
j_call: TRBJ1-2
clone_size: NA
d_call: TRBD1
cdr3_nt: TGTGCCAGCAGTTACCGACAGGGCGGTCGAGGCTACACCTTC
cdr3_aa: CASSYRQGGRGYTF

v_call: TRBV7-2
j_call: TRBJ2-7
clone_size: once
d_call: NA
cdr3_nt: TGTGCCAGCAGCCTGGTGGGCAGTTCCTACGAGCAGTACTTC
cdr3_aa: CASSLVGSSYEQYF

v_call: TRBV28
j_call: TRBJ1-5
clone_size: NA
d_call: NA
cdr3_nt: TGTGCCAGCAGTGGACAATATCAGCCCCAGCATTTT
cdr3_aa: CASSGQYQPQHF

v_call: TRBV27
j_call: TRBJ2-1
clone_size: NA
d_call: NA
cdr3_nt: TGTGCCAGCACTCCTCGGGGGAGCTCCTACAATGAGCAGTTCTTC
cdr3_aa: CASTPRGSSYNEQFF

v_call: TRBV2
j_call: TRBJ2-2
clone_size: NA
d_call: TRBD1
cdr3_nt: TGTGCCAGCAGGCCCGGGACAGGAATCCACACCGGGGAGCTGTTTTTT
cdr3_aa: CASRPGTGIHTGELFF

v_call: TRBV24-1
j_call: TRBJ2-3
clone_size: NA
d_call: TRBD1
cdr3_nt: TGTGCCACCACAGAGACAGGGCTAGATACGCAGTATTTT
cdr3_aa: CATTETGLDTQYF

v_call: TRBV6-2/TRBV6-3
j_call: TRBJ1-5
clone_size: NA
d_call: NA
cdr3_nt: TGTGCCAGCAGTTACTGGCAGGCTATCAATCAGCCCCAGCATTTT
cdr3_aa: CASSYWQAINQPQHF

v_call: TRBV19
j_call: TRBJ2-7
clone_size: NA
d_call: NA
cdr3_nt: TGTGCCAGTAGTTGGGACTCCTCCTACGAGCAGTACTTC
cdr3_aa: CASSWDSSYEQYF

v_call: TRBV5-1
j_call: TRBJ1-6
clone_size: NA
d_call: TRBD1
cdr3_nt: TGCGCCAGCAGCTTGGGGACAGGGACAAAGTCACCCCTCCACTTT
cdr3_aa: CASSLGTGTKSPLHF

v_call: TRBV21-1
j_call: TRBJ2-6
clone_size: NA
d_call: NA
cdr3_nt: TGTGCCAACTTGGGGAGTCAGGGGGTACTCTCTGGGGCCAACGTCCTGACTTTC
cdr3_aa: CANLGSQGVLSGANVLTF

v_call: TRBV6-5
j_call: TRBJ1-6
clone_size: NA
d_call: NA
cdr3_nt: TGTGCCAGCAGTTCCCAGGGGACTTCACCCCTCCACTTT
cdr3_aa: CASSSQGTSPLHF

v_call: TRBV25-1
j_call: TRBJ2-7
clone_size: NA
d_call: TRBD2
cdr3_nt: TGTACCAGCAGTGTAAGGACTAGCGGGAGCGAGCAGTACTTC
cdr3_aa: CTSSVRTSGSEQYF

v_call: TRBV7-9
j_call: TRBJ1-6
clone_size: NA
d_call: NA
cdr3_nt: TGTGCCAGCAGCTTAGGGGGGCCGACCCTCCACTTT
cdr3_aa: CASSLGGPTLHF

v_call: TRBV28
j_call: TRBJ1-5
clone_size: NA
d_call: TRBD1
cdr3_nt: TGTGCCAGCACCTCCGGGACAGGGGTTCAGCCCCAGCATTTT
cdr3_aa: CASTSGTGVQPQHF

v_call: TRBV6-5
j_call: TRBJ1-5
clone_size: NA
d_call: NA
cdr3_nt: TGTGCCAGCAGTCATACAGAGCTGGGCAATCAGCCCCAGCATTTT
cdr3_aa: CASSHTELGNQPQHF

v_call: TRBV5-1
j_call: TRBJ1-2
clone_size: once
d_call: NA
cdr3_nt: TGCGCCAGCAGCTTGGACGGGAGAAACTATGGCTACACCTTC
cdr3_aa: CASSLDGRNYGYTF

v_call: TRBV30
j_call: TRBJ1-1
clone_size: NA
d_call: NA
cdr3_nt: TGTGCCTGGAGTGTACGGAGGGAGAACACTGAAGCTTTCTTT
cdr3_aa: CAWSVRRENTEAFF

v_call: TRBV6-5
j_call: TRBJ1-1
clone_size: NA
d_call: NA
cdr3_nt: TGTGCCAGCAATCCGACAGTGAGGAACACTGAAGCTTTCTTT
cdr3_aa: CASNPTVRNTEAFF

v_call: TRBV10-3
j_call: TRBJ2-2
clone_size: NA
d_call: TRBD1
cdr3_nt: TGTGCCATCACGGGACAGGTACCCGGGGAGCTGTTTTTT
cdr3_aa: CAITGQVPGELFF

v_call: TRBV9
j_call: TRBJ2-3
clone_size: NA
d_call: NA
cdr3_nt: TGTGCCAGCAGCGGGCCCCCGGGGGGCTTCACAGATACGCAGTATTTT
cdr3_aa: CASSGPPGGFTDTQYF

v_call: TRBV4-2
j_call: TRBJ2-2
clone_size: NA
d_call: TRBD1
cdr3_nt: TGTGCCAGCAGTTCGGGACAGGGGAGCACCGGGGAGCTGTTTTTT
cdr3_aa: CASSSGQGSTGELFF

v_call: TRBV28
j_call: TRBJ2-7
clone_size: NA
d_call: TRBD2
cdr3_nt: TGTGCCAGCAGGGGGGAGCGGGGATACACCTACGAGCAGTACTTC
cdr3_aa: CASRGERGYTYEQYF

v_call: TRBV27
j_call: TRBJ1-1
clone_size: NA
d_call: TRBD1
cdr3_nt: TGTGCCAGCAGATATACAGGGGGTGACACTGAAGCTTTCTTT
cdr3_aa: CASRYTGGDTEAFF

v_call: TRBV4-1
j_call: TRBJ2-7
clone_size: NA
d_call: NA
cdr3_nt: TGCGCCAGCAGCCCCTCCACCTTTAGGACAGTTTCCTACGAGCAGTACTTC
cdr3_aa: CASSPSTFRTVSYEQYF

v_call: TRBV30
j_call: TRBJ2-7
clone_size: NA
d_call: TRBD1
cdr3_nt: TGTGCCTGGAGTGTGGGGACAGGAGCCTACGAGCAGTACTTC
cdr3_aa: CAWSVGTGAYEQYF

v_call: TRBV11-1
j_call: TRBJ2-5
clone_size: NA
d_call: TRBD2
cdr3_nt: TGTGCCAGCAGCTTACTAGCGGGGGGGAGAGAGACCCAGTACTTC
cdr3_aa: CASSLLAGGRETQYF

v_call: TRBV28
j_call: TRBJ2-4
clone_size: NA
d_call: NA
cdr3_nt: TGTGCCAGCAGTTTAATGCGAGGTATTTTAAACATTCAGTACTTC
cdr3_aa: CASSLMRGILNIQYF

v_call: TRBV28
j_call: TRBJ1-5
clone_size: NA
d_call: TRBD1
cdr3_nt: TGTGCTTGTTCGGGACAGGGCAATCAGCCCCAGCATTTT
cdr3_aa: CACSGQGNQPQHF

v_call: TRBV7-9
j_call: TRBJ1-1
clone_size: NA
d_call: TRBD1
cdr3_nt: TGTGCCAGCAGCGTGGGACAGGGGGCAGCGGGTGAAGCTTTCTTT
cdr3_aa: CASSVGQGAAGEAFF

v_call: TRBV9
j_call: TRBJ2-2
clone_size: NA
d_call: TRBD1
cdr3_nt: TGTGCCAGCAGCGTAGAGGGACAGGGGAACACCGGGGAGCTGTTTTTT
cdr3_aa: CASSVEGQGNTGELFF

v_call: TRBV28
j_call: TRBJ2-7
clone_size: few
d_call: NA
cdr3_nt: TGTGCCAGCAGCGCCACCAGGGACGAGCAGTACTTC
cdr3_aa: CASSATRDEQYF